Below, 15 T cell receptor beta chains from the same sample are listed, as sequenced in a study of neoadjuvant nivolumab and ipilimumab in lung cancer (dated by TCRdb to 2019 to 2021). The time point tag for this specimen amounts to: pretherapy, before neoadjuvant immune checkpoint inhibitors. Libraries were constructed by the immunoSEQ multiplex PCR assay. The table comes from immuneACCESS by way of TCRdb, which keeps in-frame sequences with V and J called. Part of the clones is missing from these tables; in studies checked, under half for an unresolved V gene and the rest for unknown reasons. The sample table lists fewer than 40,000 clones, 89% of them with a count of one. The top ten clones comprise approximately 3.5% of the sample. The sequencing here drew on peripheral blood, taken before neoadjuvant nivolumab, alone or with ipilimumab. These receptors originate from an adult with non-small cell lung cancer.

The rearrangement uses TRBV7-6 and TRBJ2-5; no definite D call. This CDR3 is 15 amino acids long. The V gene's germline CDR1 is SGHVS and CDR2 FNYEAQ. V dropped 2 bases and J dropped 2 bases, with 12 bases sitting between them. This CDR3 is CASSLYPAPQETQYF. The CDR3 DNA sequence: TGTGCCAGCAGCTTATACCCAGCCCCGCAAGAGACCCAGTACTTC. Together with reference TRBV7-6 and TRBJ2-5, the CDR3 gives the full variable domain: GAGVSQSPRYKVTKRGQDVALRCDPISGHVSLYWYRQALGQGPEFLTYFNYEAQQDKSGLPNDRFSAERPEGSISTLTIQRTEQRDSAMYRCASSLYPAPQETQYFGPGTRLLVL.

The rearrangement links TRBV7-3 to TRBJ2-3, with 9 bases aligning to TRBD1. Germline-derived CDR1 and CDR2 are SGHTA and FQGTGA. Trimming cost V 6 bases and J 6 bases; bases outside gene matches: 4. This CDR3 contains 13 residues. The CDR3 spells CASSTTGGDTQYF. CDR3 DNA: TGTGCCAGCAGTACGACAGGGGGGGATACGCAGTATTTT.

The rearrangement joins TRBV2 to TRBJ2-5; 8 nucleotides agree with TRBD2. CDR1 is SNHLY, CDR2 FYNNEI, per germline. The CDR3 is made up of 13 amino acids. V lost 7 bases, J lost 3 bases, and 4 bases stayed unmatched. The CDR3 loop reads CASKRGLEETQYF. The CDR3 nucleotides read TGTGCCAGCAAGAGGGGACTAGAAGAGACCCAGTACTTC.

This chain joins TRBV18 and TRBJ2-7; 9 bases match TRBD2. This CDR3 has 13 amino acids. The trim removed 8 bases at V and 3 bases at J, leaving 5 bases unmatched. Germline assignment: CDR1 KGHSH and CDR2 LQKENI. The CDR3 here is CASQREADYEQYF. For the CDR3, the DNA is TGTGCCAGCCAGCGGGAGGCGGACTACGAGCAGTACTTC. Complete variable domain (other parts from reference TRBV18 and TRBJ2-7): NAGVMQNPRHLVRRRGQEARLRCSPMKGHSHVYWYRQLPEEGLKFMVYLQKENIIDESGMPKERFSAEFPKEGPSILRIQQVVRGDSAAYFCASQREADYEQYFGPGTRLTVT.

Here the CDR3 reads CASSDGRLGDTQYF. CDR3 DNA sequence: TGCGCCAGCAGTGATGGCAGGTTGGGGGATACGCAGTATTTT. This rearrangement joins TRBV10-1 to TRBJ2-3, with D unresolved. The V end lost 3 bases, the J end lost 6 bases, and 13 bases lay between the germline ends. This CDR3 is built from 14 residues. Germline CDR1 WNHNN, CDR2 SYGVQD (reference sequence).

V and J are TRBV18 and TRBJ2-7; 7 bases fit TRBD2. Germline CDR1 reads KGHSH; CDR2 reads LQKENI. There are 14 residues in the CDR3. J gave up 2 bases and V 3 bases, and 4 bases lay outside the gene matches. The CDR3 loop reads CASSPLAETYEQYF. The CDR3, as DNA: TGTGCCAGCTCACCCCTAGCGGAGACCTACGAGCAGTACTTC.

This rearrangement joins TRBV7-7 to TRBJ2-5; TRBD2 agrees at 10 bases. From germline, CDR1 is SSHAT and CDR2 FNYEAQ (reference sequence). The J segment lost 5 bases and the V segment lost 5 bases, leaving 2 bases of the junction unmatched. The CDR3 runs to 13 residues. The chain's CDR3 is CASSTGLAETQYF. The CDR3 DNA reads TGTGCCAGCAGCACGGGACTAGCGGAGACCCAGTACTTC. Full variable domain (remainder filled in from reference TRBV7-7 and TRBJ2-5): GAGVSQSPRYKVTKRGQDVTLRCDPISSHATLYWYQQALGQGPEFLTYFNYEAQPDKSGLPSDRFSAERPEGSISTLTIQRTEQRDSAMYRCASSTGLAETQYFGPGTRLLVL.

The V call is TRBV5-6, the J call TRBJ2-7; D might be TRBD1 or TRBD2, each matching 7 bases. Trimming cost V 6 bases and J 1 base, with 17 bases left between them. This CDR3 has 15 residues. Germline V gene lookup returns CDR1 SGHDT and CDR2 YYEEEE. The DNA of the CDR3 is TGTGCCAGCACCCTCGGGGGGACAGTATCCTACGAGCAGTACTTC. Translating it yields CASTLGGTVSYEQYF.

This sequence joins TRBV9 and TRBJ2-7, with D perhaps TRBD2 (6 bases). The CDR3 extends over 14 amino acids. Trimming removed 4 bases at V and 3 bases at J, with 14 bases between. Germline V gene lookup returns CDR1 SGDLS and CDR2 YYNGEE. In DNA form, the CDR3 reads TGTGCCAGCAGCAATAGCGGTCTTGGCTACGAGCAGTACTTC. Residues: CASSNSGLGYEQYF.

This clone has only a few counts. The chain joins TRBV14 to TRBJ2-6; D uncertain. From germline, CDR1 is SGHDN and CDR2 FVKESK. V lost 1 base, J lost 5 bases, and 3 bases lay in between. This CDR3 is built from 13 residues. CDR3 nucleotides: TGTGCCAGCAGCCAAGTCTGGGCCAACGTCCTGACTTTC. Its protein product is CASSQVWANVLTF.

The chain has TRBV4-2 and TRBJ2-3; perhaps TRBD2 as D (6 bases). This CDR3 is built from 15 residues. V dropped 3 bases and J dropped 6 bases, with 16 bases sitting between them. Per the germline V gene, CDR1 is LGHNA and CDR2 is YNFKEQ. Written as DNA, the CDR3 is TGTGCCAGCAGCCACCTAGACTGGGGGGTGGATACGCAGTATTTT. Translated: CASSHLDWGVDTQYF.

The V and J genes are TRBV7-7 and TRBJ2-7; 10 bases align to TRBD1. The V and J ends lost 3 bases and 1 base, in that order; junction bases with no gene match: 6. Germline loops: CDR1 SSHAT, CDR2 FNYEAQ (reference sequence). This CDR3 is 16 amino acids long. The CDR3 DNA sequence: TGTGCCAGCAGCTTTCTCTGGGACAGGGGTTCCTACGAGCAGTACTTC. Encoded protein: CASSFLWDRGSYEQYF. Drawing the rest from reference TRBV7-7 and TRBJ2-7, the complete variable domain is GAGVSQSPRYKVTKRGQDVTLRCDPISSHATLYWYQQALGQGPEFLTYFNYEAQPDKSGLPSDRFSAERPEGSISTLTIQRTEQRDSAMYRCASSFLWDRGSYEQYFGPGTRLTVT.

The CDR3 bases are TGTGCCTGGAATAGCGGAGTTCCCTACGAGCAGTACTTC. It translates to CAWNSGVPYEQYF. V gene TRBV30 combines with J gene TRBJ2-7; D is perhaps TRBD2 (6 bases). CDR3 length equals 13 residues. Trimming removed 4 bases at V and 2 bases at J, with 12 bases between. Germline-derived CDR1 and CDR2 are GTSNPN and SVGIG (reference sequence). Full variable domain (remainder filled in from reference TRBV30 and TRBJ2-7): SQTIHQWPATLVQPVGSPLSLECTVEGTSNPNLYWYRQAAGRGLQLLFYSVGIGQISSEVPQNLSASRPQDRQFILSSKKLLLSDSGFYLCAWNSGVPYEQYFGPGTRLTVT.

This sequence joins TRBV7-9 and TRBJ2-1; possibly TRBD1 for D (5 bases). The V gene's germline CDR1 is SEHNR and CDR2 FQNEAQ (reference sequence). The CDR3 covers 15 residues. The V and J ends lost 5 bases and 5 bases respectively, with 16 bases between them. This chain's CDR3 is CASSMIRSRDNEQFF. The CDR3 bases are TGTGCCAGCAGCATGATACGCAGCAGGGACAATGAGCAGTTCTTC.

This clone came up a few times. V and J are TRBV4-3 and TRBJ2-3; D might be TRBD2 (7 bases). The CDR3 sequence is 17 residues long. CDR1 is LGHNA and CDR2 is YSLEER in the germline V gene. Trimming removed 1 base at V and 1 base at J, with 15 bases between. CDR3 DNA: TGCGCCAGCAGCCAAGCCATAGGGGGAGGGGGCACAGATACGCAGTATTTT. Encoded protein: CASSQAIGGGGTDTQYF.